What follows are 17 T cell receptor beta chains derived from one specimen sequenced in a study of blood T cell repertoires in COVID-19. Profiled with immunoSEQ multiplex PCR; TCRdb holds only in-frame clones, not every one. The sample holds about 670,000 clones, 80% to 90% seen once. The sample was peripheral blood. The origin of the receptors is a woman under 30 with acute or convalescent COVID-19.

V is TRBV5-1 and J is TRBJ2-5; D gene unclear. V shed 5 bases and J shed 4 bases, with 6 bases lying between them. This CDR3 is 11 amino acids long. CDR1 and CDR2 from the germline V gene are SGHRS and YFSETQ. CDR3 DNA: TGCGCCAGCAGGTCGGTAGAGACCCAGTACTTC. Protein product: CASRSVETQYF.

The J gene is TRBJ2-7, the V gene TRBV6-2 or TRBV6-3; D uncertain. The CDR3 runs to 13 residues. Germline values: CDR1 MNHEY, CDR2 SVGEGT. V shed 2 bases and J shed 5 bases, with 10 bases lying between them. CDR3 sequence (DNA): TGTGCCAGCAGTTACAGGAGTAAGGACGAGCAGTACTTC. Its protein product is CASSYRSKDEQYF.

About this clone: Within the sample, other DNA sequences also encode this same CDR3. The rearrangement links TRBV5-1 to TRBJ1-1, with D perhaps TRBD1 (5 bases). Germline loops: CDR1 SGHRS, CDR2 YFSETQ. Between the trimmed V and J ends, which lost 3 bases and 7 bases, there was a span of 10 bases. CDR3 length: 12 residues. The CDR3 DNA reads TGCGCCAGCAGCTCGGGGGGGATTGAAGCTTTCTTT. Its protein product is CASSSGGIEAFF.

The chain couples TRBV24-1 to TRBJ1-2; D is possibly TRBD1 (5 bases). CDR3 length: 15 amino acids. The germline V gene has CDR1 KGHDR and CDR2 SFDVKD. Trimming stripped 4 bases from V and 1 base from J, with 12 bases between. The CDR3 DNA reads TGTGCCACCAGTGAAGGGCAGGGCAATAACTATGGCTACACCTTC. Its translation is CATSEGQGNNYGYTF.

V usage is TRBV6-4 and J usage is TRBJ1-2, with TRBD1 identical over 7 bases. J was trimmed by 6 bases and V by 6 bases; bases with no gene match: 7. CDR1 and CDR2 (germline): MRHNA, SNTAGT. This CDR3 has 13 amino acids. DNA of the CDR3: TGTGCCAGCAGGGGGACAGCCCCAAATGGCTACACCTTC. Its protein is CASRGTAPNGYTF.

This clone was observed a handful of times. The V and J genes are TRBV27 and TRBJ1-6, with D tentatively TRBD1 (5 bases). The CDR3 is 17 amino acids. V was trimmed by 6 bases and J by 7 bases, leaving 22 bases between them. Germline-derived CDR1 and CDR2 are MNHEY and SMNVEV (reference sequence). The CDR3 DNA is TGTGCCAGCAGAGTCGGATACCCGGGGGGAATCAATTCACCCCTCCACTTT. Translation gives CASRVGYPGGINSPLHF.

The CDR3 DNA is TGTGCCAGCAGCGTAGGAGACACCCGCACAGATACGCAGTATTTT. This codes for CASSVGDTRTDTQYF. This chain links TRBV9 with TRBJ2-3, with no clear D. Germline V CDR1 and CDR2: SGDLS, YYNGEE. CDR3 length: 15 amino acids. The V gene lost 0 bases and the J gene lost 1 base, with 9 bases spanning the gap.

This chain links TRBV5-1 with TRBJ2-7; TRBD2 matches at 10 bases. V gave up 2 bases and J gave up 7 bases; unmatched junction bases: 9. Germline CDR1 and CDR2: SGHRS and YFSETQ. The CDR3 totals 15 residues. CDR3: CASSFSGGAAGEQYF. The CDR3 DNA follows: TGCGCCAGCAGCTTCAGCGGGGGGGCCGCTGGTGAGCAGTACTTC. Combining the CDR3 with reference TRBV5-1 and TRBJ2-7 gives the whole variable domain KAGVTQTPRYLIKTRGQQVTLSCSPISGHRSVSWYQQTPGQGLQFLFEYFSETQRNKGNFPGRFSGRQFSNSRSEMNVSTLELGDSALYLCASSFSGGAAGEQYFGPGTRLTVT.

The chain links TRBV3-1 (or the pseudogene TRBV3-2) to TRBJ1-1; D not certain. Looked up from germline, CDR1 is LGHDT and CDR2 is YNNKEL (reference sequence). This CDR3 region has 14 residues. V lost 6 bases and J 2 bases, leaving 13 bases between the germline ends. Written as DNA, the CDR3 is TGTGCCAGCAGGTTTGGGAGTCAAAACACTGAAGCTTTCTTT. As protein: CASRFGSQNTEAFF.

The gene calls are TRBV9 and TRBJ2-2; 9 bases are shared with TRBD1. Losses at the gene ends were 4 bases for V and 2 bases for J; bases not matched to a gene: 9. The germline V gene encodes CDR1 SGDLS and CDR2 YYNGEE. The CDR3 length is 17 residues. CDR3 residues: CASSIPGTGINTGELFF. The CDR3 region has the DNA TGTGCCAGCAGCATCCCTGGGACAGGGATTAACACCGGGGAGCTGTTTTTT.

The rearrangement uses TRBV9 and TRBJ2-7; possible D gene TRBD1, 5 bases. CDR3 length equals 13 residues. CDR1 SGDLS and CDR2 YYNGEE come from the germline V gene. V was pared by 5 bases and J by 2 bases, with 11 bases between. Here the CDR3 DNA reads TGTGCCAGCAGTCTGGACATTACCTACGAGCAGTACTTC. It is translated as CASSLDITYEQYF.

This sequence joins TRBV14 and TRBJ1-2, with D perhaps matching TRBD1 (6 bases). Germline CDR1 SGHDN, CDR2 FVKESK. V was pared by 2 bases and J by 8 bases, with 21 bases between. The CDR3 length is 16 residues. The CDR3 loop is CASSQTSDRRLYGYTF. CDR3 nucleotide sequence: TGTGCCAGCAGCCAAACCTCCGACAGGAGGTTGTACGGCTACACCTTC.

The genes are TRBV11-2 and TRBJ1-1; D call uncertain. The CDR3 has 19 residues. CDR1 and CDR2 from the germline V gene are SGHAT and FQNNGV. V dropped 4 bases and J dropped 0 bases, with 24 bases sitting between them. CDR3 amino acids: CASSSWLRATGQMNTEAFF. CDR3 sequence (DNA): TGTGCCAGCAGCTCCTGGTTGAGGGCCACCGGGCAAATGAACACTGAAGCTTTCTTT.

The chain combines TRBV19 with TRBJ1-1, with 7 bases matching TRBD1. V lost 8 bases and J lost 1; bases outside the gene matches: 7. From germline, CDR1 is LNHDA and CDR2 SQIVND (reference sequence). This CDR3 region has 14 residues. CDR3 in amino acids: CASYKGQTNTEAFF. Written as DNA, the CDR3 is TGTGCCAGTTATAAGGGACAGACGAACACTGAAGCTTTCTTT. The full variable domain, with the rest looked up from reference TRBV19 and TRBJ1-1, is DGGITQSPKYLFRKEGQNVTLSCEQNLNHDAMYWYRQDPGQGLRLIYYSQIVNDFQKGDIAEGYSVSREKKESFPLTVTSAQKNPTAFYLCASYKGQTNTEAFFGQGTRLTVV.

The J gene is TRBJ1-1, the V gene TRBV5-1; 7 bases map to TRBD1. Germline V CDR1 and CDR2: SGHRS, YFSETQ. V lost 7 bases and J lost 11; bases outside the gene matches: 5. The CDR3 has 10 amino acids. The DNA of the CDR3 is TGCGCCAGCTCCCAGGGGGATGCTTTCTTT. Translated, it gives CASSQGDAFF.

The chain combines TRBV27 with TRBJ2-3, with a possible D match to TRBD2 (5 bases). Trimming took off 6 bases at V and 1 base at J, with 14 bases between the two ends. The germline V gene has CDR1 MNHEY and CDR2 SMNVEV (reference sequence). The CDR3 runs to 15 residues. The CDR3 bases are TGTGCCAGCAGCCGAGCGGTTATTGGCACAGATACGCAGTATTTT. Its translation: CASSRAVIGTDTQYF.

This sequence joins TRBV7-2 and TRBJ1-5, with D maybe TRBD1 (6 bases). Germline V lookup: CDR1 SGHTA, CDR2 FQGNSA. Between the trimmed V and J ends, which lost 5 bases and 6 bases, there was a span of 11 bases. The length of the CDR3 is 13 residues. The DNA of the CDR3 is TGTGCCAGCAGCCCAGGGGTAAGTCAGCCCCAGCATTTT. Protein product: CASSPGVSQPQHF.